A selection of T cell receptor beta chains follows, all from one sample in a study of CD8 T cells in ankylosing spondylitis. TCRdb independently ran MiXCR on the 5' RACE reads; one entry per CDR3 protein. The table records under 950,000 distinct CDR3 sequences, under 20% of them present only once. Sequencing was performed on blood, either unsorted or a sorted T cell fraction (not recorded which). Receptor source: a male donor with ankylosing spondylitis. CDR3s include the opening cysteine and the closing phenylalanine or tryptophan. D genes are given only for firm matches. Rows give clone size only sometimes, using once, few, many, or a class for an expanded clone.

TRBJ2-5,TRBD2,TRBV6-1,NA,TGTGCCAGCAGTGACTTGGGACTAGCGGAAGAGACCCAGTACTTC,CASSDLGLAEETQYF
TRBJ1-2,NA,TRBV12-3/TRBV12-4,once,TGTGCCAGCAACCAGGTCGGAGGTTATAATGGCTACACCTTC,CASNQVGGYNGYTF
TRBJ2-7,NA,TRBV24-1,NA,TGTGCCACCAGTGATTTGCATTCCCACGAGCAGTACTTC,CATSDLHSHEQYF
TRBJ1-6,TRBD1,TRBV20-1,few,TGCAGTGCTAGATCGGACAGGGGATCCTATAATTCACCCCTCCACTTT,CSARSDRGSYNSPLHF
TRBJ2-3,NA,TRBV6-5,few,TGTGCCAGCAGTTACTCCAGGGGGGGAGATACGCAGTATTTT,CASSYSRGGDTQYF
TRBJ1-2,NA,TRBV7-2,NA,TGTGCCAGCAGCTTACTCGTCGGGCCAAGTGGCTACACCTTC,CASSLLVGPSGYTF
TRBJ2-3,TRBD2,TRBV12-3/TRBV12-4,few,TGTGCCAGCAGGCCTGCCCCGGGGGGGGATACGCAGTATTTT,CASRPAPGGDTQYF
TRBJ2-7,TRBD2,TRBV7-6,NA,TGTACCAGCAGCCGGACTAGCGGTTCCTACGAGCAGTACTTC,CTSSRTSGSYEQYF
TRBJ1-2,NA,TRBV12-3/TRBV12-4,few,TGTGCCAGCAGTTTACAAGTTGGACAGATCTCCTATGGCTACACCTTC,CASSLQVGQISYGYTF
TRBJ1-2,NA,TRBV12-3/TRBV12-4,few,TGTGCCAGCAGCACAAGCATGGGACTACAAGGCTACACCTTC,CASSTSMGLQGYTF
TRBJ2-1,NA,TRBV12-3/TRBV12-4,NA,TGTGCCAGCATCCCCAGGGGGGGACGTAATGAGCAGTTCTTC,CASIPRGGRNEQFF
TRBJ1-2,NA,TRBV25-1,NA,TGTGCCAGCAGTGGCGGGCGTCAGGGCTACACCTTC,CASSGGRQGYTF